The rows below give T cell receptor beta chains drawn from one sample of a study of blood T cell repertoires in COVID-19. Profiling relied on immunoSEQ multiplex PCR, and the TCRdb table lists in-frame clones only, not all of them. The sample holds about 73,000 clones; approximately 83% are singletons and the top ten take roughly 4.5%. The sequencing sample was made of peripheral blood. These receptors all come from a woman aged 55-75 years with acute or convalescent COVID-19. Each CDR3 is given with its conserved first and last residue. A D gene is named only where the DNA matches it firmly. Rows may omit the clone size; those that give it use once, few, many or a size class.

D gene	V gene	clone size	J gene	CDR3 protein	CDR3 DNA
TRBD1	TRBV29-1	NA	TRBJ2-1	CSAEGQGVSYNEQFF	TGCAGCGCCGAAGGTCAGGGGGTCTCCTACAATGAGCAGTTCTTC
NA	TRBV11-2	NA	TRBJ2-1	CASSSPRVWSGHNEQFF	TGTGCCAGCAGCTCCCCAAGAGTGTGGTCTGGGCACAATGAGCAGTTCTTC
TRBD2	TRBV19	NA	TRBJ2-5	CASSPGLAGGLRFETQYF	TGTGCCAGTAGTCCGGGACTAGCGGGAGGGCTTAGATTTGAGACCCAGTACTTC
NA	TRBV29-1	once	TRBJ2-7	CSVLGLLMGGASSYEQYF	TGCAGCGTACTCGGCCTACTAATGGGCGGGGCCAGCTCCTACGAGCAGTACTTC
NA	TRBV30	NA	TRBJ1-1	CAWSSRKENTEAFF	TGTGCCTGGAGTAGCAGGAAGGAGAACACTGAAGCTTTCTTT
NA	TRBV15	NA	TRBJ1-4	CATSRDRNSNEKLFF	TGTGCCACCAGCAGAGATCGGAATAGCAATGAAAAACTGTTTTTT
NA	TRBV5-8	NA	TRBJ1-2	CASSPGRQSYGYTF	TGTGCCAGCAGCCCCGGAAGACAGAGCTATGGCTACACCTTC
TRBD1	TRBV5-1	few	TRBJ2-1	CASSSSQGTHEQFF	TGCGCCAGCAGCTCCTCACAGGGGACCCATGAGCAGTTCTTC
TRBD2	TRBV5-4	once	TRBJ2-5	CASSPGLAGNQETQYF	TGTGCCAGCAGCCCGGGACTAGCGGGCAACCAAGAGACCCAGTACTTC
NA	TRBV7-9	NA	TRBJ1-2	CASRGRRSSSGYTF	TGTGCCAGCAGGGGTCGGAGATCCTCCTCTGGCTACACCTTC
TRBD1	TRBV27	NA	TRBJ1-3	CASSDRANSGNTIYF	TGTGCCAGCAGTGACAGGGCCAACTCTGGAAACACCATATATTTT
TRBD1	TRBV7-9	NA	TRBJ1-2	CASRRGQGTNYGYTF	TGTGCCAGCCGGAGGGGACAGGGTACTAACTATGGCTACACCTTC
TRBD1	TRBV2	once	TRBJ1-5	CASSEFDRGGNQPQHF	TGTGCCAGCAGTGAATTCGACAGGGGTGGTAATCAGCCCCAGCATTTT
TRBD2	TRBV2	once	TRBJ2-1	CASLRLAGVGNEQFF	TGTGCCAGCCTGCGACTAGCGGGGGTTGGCAATGAGCAGTTCTTC
TRBD2	TRBV5-1	NA	TRBJ2-3	CASSVGNSGVSTDTQYF	TGCGCCAGCAGCGTGGGGAATAGCGGGGTTAGCACAGATACGCAGTATTTT
NA	TRBV2	NA	TRBJ2-2	CASSVRARNTGELFF	TGTGCCAGCAGTGTGAGGGCGCGAAACACCGGGGAGCTGTTTTTT
TRBD2	TRBV18	NA	TRBJ2-7	CASSPPAGGDAEQYF	TGTGCCAGCTCACCACCGGCGGGAGGGGATGCCGAGCAGTACTTC
TRBD2	TRBV28	NA	TRBJ2-1	CASSSSGGAYNEQFF	TGTGCCAGCAGTTCTAGCGGGGGGGCCTACAATGAGCAGTTCTTC
TRBD1	TRBV15	NA	TRBJ1-1	CATLGQGQAFF	TGTGCCACCCTCGGACAGGGCCAAGCTTTCTTT
NA	TRBV21-1	NA	TRBJ2-5	CASSKLDPGLAGRKKETQYF	TGTGCCAGCAGCAAATTAGACCCGGGACTAGCGGGAAGAAAAAAAGAGACCCAGTACTTC
NA	TRBV6-6	NA	TRBJ1-1	CASSYSRDTEAFF	TGTGCCAGCAGTTACTCGAGGGACACTGAAGCTTTCTTT
TRBD2	TRBV27	many	TRBJ2-7	CASRASGGSYEQYF	TGTGCCAGCAGGGCTAGCGGGGGTTCCTACGAGCAGTACTTC
TRBD1	TRBV6-4	NA	TRBJ1-2	CASSDQGAGGYTF	TGTGCCAGCAGTGACCAGGGGGCCGGTGGCTACACCTTC
NA	TRBV6-5	NA	TRBJ1-5	CASSYRAGNQPQHF	TGTGCCAGCAGTTACAGGGCAGGGAATCAGCCCCAGCATTTT
TRBD1	TRBV2	NA	TRBJ1-5	CASRQQGSRNQPQHF	TGTGCCAGCAGACAACAGGGGTCTCGCAATCAGCCCCAGCATTTT
NA	TRBV18	NA	TRBJ1-2	CASSPSDTRGYTF	TGTGCCAGCTCACCTTCGGACACTCGAGGCTACACCTTC
TRBD1	TRBV2	NA	TRBJ2-1	CASSEGTGGQGPYNEQFF	TGTGCCAGCAGTGAAGGTACGGGAGGACAGGGGCCTTACAATGAGCAGTTCTTC
TRBD1	TRBV5-6	NA	TRBJ1-2	CASTKDRGLNYGYTF	TGTGCCAGCACCAAGGACAGGGGGCTTAACTATGGCTACACCTTC
NA	TRBV14	NA	TRBJ1-3	CASSQTNAGGPGNGNTIYF	TGTGCCAGCAGCCAAACGAATGCGGGGGGGCCCGGGAACGGAAACACCATATATTTT
NA	TRBV5-6	NA	TRBJ1-3	CASSWRRPGVNTIYF	TGTGCCAGCAGCTGGCGGCGTCCGGGGGTAAACACCATATATTTT
TRBD2	TRBV5-8	few	TRBJ2-3	CASSNGRGGKTDTQYF	TGTGCCAGCTCCAACGGGAGGGGGGGAAAGACAGATACGCAGTATTTT
NA	TRBV7-9	NA	TRBJ1-1	CASSLQNTEAFF	TGTGCCAGCAGCTTACAGAACACTGAAGCTTTCTTT
NA	TRBV28	NA	TRBJ1-5	CASRVQGANNQPQHF	TGTGCCAGCAGGGTGCAAGGGGCAAACAATCAGCCCCAGCATTTT
NA	TRBV5-4	few	TRBJ1-2	CASSLVGRGGGYTF	TGTGCCAGCAGCTTGGTGGGCAGGGGCGGCGGCTACACCTTC
NA	TRBV6-5	NA	TRBJ2-5	CASRGPQGETQYF	TGTGCCAGCAGGGGGCCCCAAGGGGAGACCCAGTACTTC
NA	TRBV9	NA	TRBJ2-1	CASSVDGISYNEQFF	TGTGCCAGCAGCGTAGACGGGATCTCCTACAATGAGCAGTTCTTC
NA	TRBV9	NA	TRBJ2-2	CASTKYRENTGELFF	TGTGCCAGTACCAAATACAGGGAAAACACCGGGGAGCTGTTTTTT
NA	TRBV30	NA	TRBJ1-5	CAWSGGGNQPQHF	TGTGCCTGGAGTGGGGGGGGCAATCAGCCCCAGCATTTT
TRBD1	TRBV25-1	NA	TRBJ1-2	CASSTGINYGYTF	TGTGCCAGCTCGACAGGGATCAACTATGGCTACACCTTC
TRBD1	TRBV7-2	NA	TRBJ2-1	CASSPVIVRDRGLGEQFF	TGTGCCAGCAGCCCTGTTATTGTGCGGGACAGGGGGCTTGGTGAGCAGTTCTTC
NA	TRBV7-3	NA	TRBJ2-2	CASSLNGGANTGELFF	TGTGCCAGCAGCTTAAATGGCGGAGCCAACACCGGGGAGCTGTTTTTT
NA	TRBV12-5	many	TRBJ2-1	CASGLQRSFSYNEQFF	TGTGCTAGTGGTTTGCAGCGCTCATTCTCCTACAATGAGCAGTTCTTC
TRBD2	TRBV11-2	NA	TRBJ2-1	CASSLEWLSGKQFF	TGTGCCAGCAGCTTAGAGTGGTTGAGCGGGAAGCAGTTCTTC
NA	TRBV9	NA	TRBJ1-3	CASRGPGNTIYF	TGTGCCAGCAGGGGGCCTGGAAACACCATATATTTT
NA	TRBV30	NA	TRBJ1-4	CAWGVGGTNEKLFF	TGTGCCTGGGGCGTAGGGGGAACTAATGAAAAACTGTTTTTT
TRBD1	TRBV28	NA	TRBJ1-1	CATQAPTGSTEAFF	TGTGCCACCCAGGCCCCGACAGGGAGTACTGAAGCTTTCTTT
NA	TRBV19	NA	TRBJ2-5	CASRDTNVQETQYF	TGTGCCAGTAGGGACACCAACGTTCAAGAGACCCAGTACTTC
NA	TRBV7-9	NA	TRBJ1-2	CASSLVVGGNYGYTF	TGTGCCAGCAGCTTAGTGGTCGGGGGAAACTATGGCTACACCTTC
NA	TRBV6-1	NA	TRBJ1-4	CASSEVSKGEKLFF	TGTGCCAGCAGTGAAGTGTCAAAGGGGGAAAAACTGTTTTTT
TRBD2	TRBV27	once	TRBJ2-1	CASSLQVSGGTEQFF	TGTGCCAGCAGTTTACAGGTTAGCGGGGGAACTGAGCAGTTCTTC
NA	TRBV15	few	TRBJ1-1	CATSREAQVRTEAFF	TGTGCCACCAGCAGAGAGGCGCAGGTTAGGACTGAAGCTTTCTTT
TRBD2	TRBV7-3	NA	TRBJ2-5	CASSLGLIAGAREETQYF	TGTGCCAGCAGCTTAGGGTTGATAGCGGGGGCCCGGGAGGAGACCCAGTACTTC
NA	TRBV10-1	NA	TRBJ2-3	CASSDGEAAQYF	TGCGCCAGCAGTGACGGGGAAGCCGCGCAGTATTTT
NA	TRBV28	NA	TRBJ1-5	CATLQGRSNQPQHF	TGTGCCACCCTTCAGGGGAGAAGCAATCAGCCCCAGCATTTT
TRBD1	TRBV6-1	NA	TRBJ1-2	CASSATGGLKNYGYTF	TGTGCCAGCAGTGCGACAGGGGGCTTGAAAAACTATGGCTACACCTTC
NA	TRBV9	NA	TRBJ2-3	CASSVGSGGPGDTQYF	TGTGCCAGCAGCGTAGGGTCCGGGGGGCCAGGGGATACGCAGTATTTT
NA	TRBV1	NA	TRBJ2-2	CTSSQERAGRGTGELFF	TGCACCAGCAGCCAAGAAAGAGCGGGGAGGGGCACCGGGGAGCTGTTTTTT
TRBD1	TRBV30	NA	TRBJ2-7	CAWSRLTGTGFYEQYF	TGTGCCTGGAGTCGGTTGACCGGGACAGGGTTCTACGAGCAGTACTTC
TRBD2	TRBV9	NA	TRBJ2-3	CASSVSAGGIDTQYF	TGTGCCAGCAGCGTATCGGCGGGAGGTATAGATACGCAGTATTTT
NA	TRBV13	once	TRBJ1-6	CASSTRAGGGRNSPLHF	TGTGCCAGCAGCACCAGGGCTGGGGGAGGAAGAAATTCACCCCTCCACTTT